The clone carrying this T cell receptor (beta chain) is categorized as medium-sized (0.01 to 0.1%). As yet, its antigen is unknown. This entry is derived from a study of OX40 agonist ivuxolimab in advanced cancers. Study in general: The study enrolled dose-escalation patients with hepatocellular carcinoma, melanoma, renal cell or head and neck cancer. Three partial responders included one hepatocellular carcinoma patient and two cutaneous melanoma patients.

The CDR3 sequence is 15 residues long. Germline lookup yields CDR1 MGHRA and CDR2 YSYEKL. V gave up 4 bases and J gave up 7 bases; unmatched junction bases: 10. Overall study results and limits: Both blood CD4+ and CD8+ T cells showed clonal growth by week 6 at 0.1 to 3.0 mg/kg.

Here immunoSEQ multiplex PCR was the method, and the copy in TCRdb shows in-frame clones only, minus some. The sample records 30,000 to 45,000 clones, more than 75% being singletons. This chain joins TRBV4-1 and TRBJ2-1, with TRBD2 matching over 7 bases. This material consisted of CD4+ or CD8+ T cells sorted from blood, taken in a trial of the OX40 agonist ivuxolimab. The receptor's source is an adult with an advanced solid tumor such as melanoma, head and neck, liver or kidney cancer. This chain's CDR3 is CASSLLAGSTNEQFF. In nucleotides, the CDR3 is TGCGCCAGCAGCCTCTTAGCGGGTTCGACTAATGAGCAGTTCTTC.